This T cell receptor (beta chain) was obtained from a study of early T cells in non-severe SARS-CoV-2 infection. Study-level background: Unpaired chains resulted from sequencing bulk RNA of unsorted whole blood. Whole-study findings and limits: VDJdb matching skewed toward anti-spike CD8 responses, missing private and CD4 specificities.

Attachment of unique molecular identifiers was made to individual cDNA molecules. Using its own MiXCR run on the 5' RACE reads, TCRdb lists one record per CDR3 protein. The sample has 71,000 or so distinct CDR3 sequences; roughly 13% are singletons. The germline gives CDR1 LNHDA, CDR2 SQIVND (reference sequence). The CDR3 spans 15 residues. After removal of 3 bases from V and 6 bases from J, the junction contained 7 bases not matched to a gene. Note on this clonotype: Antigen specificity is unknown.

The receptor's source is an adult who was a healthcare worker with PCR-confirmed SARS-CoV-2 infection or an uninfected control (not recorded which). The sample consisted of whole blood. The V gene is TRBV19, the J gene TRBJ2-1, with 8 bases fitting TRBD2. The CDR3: CASSIVSGATNEQFF. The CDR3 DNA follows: TGTGCCAGTAGTATTGTTAGCGGGGCGACCAATGAGCAGTTCTTC.